The sequence of this T cell receptor (beta chain) was determined in a study of radiotherapy plus CTLA-4 blockade in lung cancer. Alongside CTLA-4 blockade with ipilimumab, patients with chemo-refractory metastatic non-small-cell lung cancer received focal radiation. Germline V gives CDR1 SGHDT, CDR2 YYEEEE. V was clipped by 4 bases and J by 1 base, with 15 bases between them. The CDR3 spans 16 residues. The method was immunoSEQ multiplex PCR; TCRdb's version includes in-frame clones alone and lacks a portion of them. The table records approximately 34,000 clones, less than 75% of them present only once.

The chain combines TRBV5-6 with TRBJ1-5; D is perhaps TRBD1 (6 bases). This receptor was obtained from a human donor with non-small cell lung cancer who had stable disease on radiotherapy plus ipilimumab. The sample was peripheral blood, taken from a patient treated with radiotherapy plus ipilimumab. Written as DNA, the CDR3 is TGTGCCAGCAGCCCGCTCGCAGGGGCGAGCAATCAGCCCCAGCATTTT. As protein: CASSPLAGASNQPQHF.